These T cell receptor beta chains were read from a single sample in a study of T cells in Graves' hyperthyroidism and ophthalmopathy. TCRdb called the multiplex PCR reads again in MiXCR, with one record for every CDR3 protein. The top ten clones hold roughly 8.2% of a sample with around 300,000 distinct CDR3 sequences, roughly an eighth of them seen once. The specimen was blood. Receptors were obtained from a woman between 40 and 55 years old with Graves' hyperthyroidism. The conserved cysteine and the conserved F or W are not part of the CDR3 here. Fields, in order: V gene, CDR3 protein.

v_gene: TRBV14
CDR3aa: ASSQDKGRTGELF

v_gene: TRBV19
CDR3aa: ASSIFFAGEPEQF

v_gene: TRBV18
CDR3aa: ASSDRIPSGNTIY

v_gene: TRBV9
CDR3aa: ASSVAAAYNEQF

v_gene: TRBV7-9
CDR3aa: ASSFIGIGGDVQF

v_gene: TRBV20-1
CDR3aa: SARGPGTSLGSYNEQF

v_gene: TRBV5-5
CDR3aa: ASSLAGTGGLGFGEAF

v_gene: TRBV20-1
CDR3aa: SARDVATSSYNEQF

v_gene: TRBV18
CDR3aa: ASSPGAGGPGNIQY

v_gene: TRBV29-1
CDR3aa: SGSPGQGYEQY

v_gene: TRBV7-9
CDR3aa: ASSLGSWMYEQY

v_gene: TRBV5-8
CDR3aa: ASSIYRGQGAPGNQPQH

v_gene: TRBV6-2/TRBV6-3
CDR3aa: ASSYHRSNTEAF

v_gene: TRBV28
CDR3aa: ASSPLGGSSYEQY

v_gene: TRBV12-3/TRBV12-4
CDR3aa: ASSPTAGVGTDTQY

v_gene: TRBV20-1
CDR3aa: SAPGRRSSYEQY

v_gene: TRBV12-3/TRBV12-4
CDR3aa: ASSLRRNVGGYT

v_gene: TRBV7-9
CDR3aa: ASSVGQVNTEAF

v_gene: TRBV4-1
CDR3aa: ASSHPGLAAEQF

v_gene: TRBV9
CDR3aa: ASSVGSGSPYEQY

v_gene: TRBV28
CDR3aa: ASRGQGARNEQY

v_gene: TRBV20-1
CDR3aa: SVYLQGEKLF

v_gene: TRBV27
CDR3aa: ASRISPEVPVEQY

v_gene: TRBV6-1
CDR3aa: ASRKPGQGSQPQH

v_gene: TRBV5-4
CDR3aa: ASSLSQGANQETQY

v_gene: TRBV13
CDR3aa: ASSLGMAENEQF

v_gene: TRBV27
CDR3aa: ASSLGRGVHRDNEQF

v_gene: TRBV30
CDR3aa: ANRELRYT

v_gene: TRBV6-1
CDR3aa: ASSEAAGQQPQH

v_gene: TRBV7-9
CDR3aa: ASSFGGAYNEQF

v_gene: TRBV7-2
CDR3aa: ASSFLDGKGWEQY

v_gene: TRBV19
CDR3aa: ASSIREGQGLNTEAF

v_gene: TRBV7-9
CDR3aa: ASSLGGGHGYT

v_gene: TRBV11-2
CDR3aa: ASSFGQSLQETQY

v_gene: TRBV2
CDR3aa: ASSEVTTRGKLF

v_gene: TRBV18
CDR3aa: ASSPTPTGSQPQH